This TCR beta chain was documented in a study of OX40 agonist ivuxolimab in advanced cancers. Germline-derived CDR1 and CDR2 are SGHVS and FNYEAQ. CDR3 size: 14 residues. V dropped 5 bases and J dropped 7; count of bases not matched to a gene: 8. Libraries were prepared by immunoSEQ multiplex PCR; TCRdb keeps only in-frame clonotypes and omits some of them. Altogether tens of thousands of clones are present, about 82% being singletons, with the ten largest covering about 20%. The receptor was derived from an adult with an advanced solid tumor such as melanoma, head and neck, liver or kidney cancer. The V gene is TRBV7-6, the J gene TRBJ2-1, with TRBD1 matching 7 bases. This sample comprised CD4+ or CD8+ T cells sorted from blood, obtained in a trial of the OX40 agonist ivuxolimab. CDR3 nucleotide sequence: TGTGCCAGCAGCGCACAGGGGTTAAAGAATGAGCAGTTCTTC. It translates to CASSAQGLKNEQFF.